This T cell receptor (beta chain) derives from a study of vaccination effects on CD4 cells after COVID-19. Study results and caveats: Late post-vaccination samples showed marked contraction of infection- and vaccine-induced clones. There were few convalescent patients in the study and no early post-infection timepoints.

The data were produced by immunoSEQ multiplex PCR, yet TCRdb's version contains in-frame clones alone and is incomplete. The sample has some 69,000 clones, around 70% seen once. Of note for this clone: Its matching antigen is unknown.

Under the ViraFEST assay, PBMC were stimulated with viral peptide pools so that antigen-specific CD4+ T cells expanded. Sequencing was performed afterwards. Researchers isolated CD4+ T cells once approximately eleven days of culture had elapsed. All study participants received two doses of BNT162b2 or mRNA-1273 vaccine. Supplemented with roughly 9 IU/ml IL-2 and 10 ug/ml peptides, roughly 2 million PBMC per well were kept in culture. Half the medium was swapped for IL-2 medium on days 3 and 7. The source material was CD4+ T cells from PBMCs cultured with HCoV-229E spike peptides, sampled after COVID-19 vaccination. The TCR sequence derives from a human donor who received a COVID-19 vaccine.

The CDR3, as DNA: TGTGCCAGCAGCGAGGGGCTTTCGGGCTATGGCTACACCTTC. It specifies CASSEGLSGYGYTF. The chain carries TRBV7-8 and TRBJ1-2, with D possibly matching TRBD1 (5 bases). Between the trimmed V and J ends, which lost 5 bases and 4 bases, there was a span of 14 bases. Germline-derived CDR1 and CDR2 are SGHVS and FQNEAQ. The CDR3 is 14 residues long.